Presented here are 22 T cell receptor beta chains from one specimen sequenced in a study of blood T cells in healthy people across ages. A second about 6 to 11 cycle PCR used barcoded and J-beta primers. TCRdb reanalysed the 5' RACE reads using MiXCR and keeps one entry per CDR3 protein. The table lists more than 800,000 distinct CDR3 sequences, 29% of them singletons. The sample consisted of blood. These receptors all stem from an elderly woman in good health.

The sample holds many counts of this clonotype. The rearrangement uses TRBV4-3 and TRBJ2-3, with D unresolved. This CDR3 has 15 residues. Germline loops: CDR1 LGHNA, CDR2 YSLEER. Trimming pared 3 bases from V and 0 bases from J, leaving 10 bases between. CDR3 residues: CASSQTQQSTDTQYF. As DNA, the CDR3 is TGCGCCAGCAGCCAGACGCAGCAGAGCACAGATACGCAGTATTTT.

This rearrangement joins TRBV7-3 to TRBJ2-3; D is uncertain. V lost 5 bases, J lost 2 bases, and 8 bases lay in between. Germline values: CDR1 SGHTA, CDR2 FQGTGA. There are 13 residues in the CDR3. Written as DNA, the CDR3 is TGTGCCAGCAGCCGGACCCCCACAGATACGCAGTATTTT. This sequence encodes CASSRTPTDTQYF.

This chain joins TRBV20-1 and TRBJ2-3; 9 bases align to TRBD2. Germline V gene sequence: CDR1 DFQATT, CDR2 SNEGSKA (reference sequence). There are 16 residues in the CDR3. V lost 2 bases to trimming and J lost 7 bases; unmatched junction nucleotides: 13. The CDR3 loop reads CSARPGLASFGNTQYF. CDR3 coding DNA: TGCAGTGCTAGACCGGGACTAGCCTCATTCGGGAATACGCAGTATTTT.

This clonotype was observed many times. The chain uses TRBV5-1 and TRBJ2-2; D gene ambiguous. Germline V gene lookup returns CDR1 SGHRS and CDR2 YFSETQ. The V end was cut by 2 bases, the J end by 6 bases, with 8 bases between. The CDR3 spans 13 residues. The CDR3 bases are TGCGCCAGCAGCTTCGGGTCTTCCGGGGAGCTGTTTTTT. Translated: CASSFGSSGELFF.

This clonotype was observed many times. The V gene is TRBV5-6, the J gene TRBJ2-3; TRBD1 matches 7 bases. The CDR3 totals 17 residues. Trimming took 2 bases from V and 1 from J; bases not matched to a gene: 10. CDR1 and CDR2 from the germline V gene are SGHDT and YYEEEE. The CDR3, as DNA: TGTGCCAGCAGCTTACGATCAGGGGGAAGAGGCACAGATACGCAGTATTTT. This encodes CASSLRSGGRGTDTQYF.

This clonotype was recorded many times. Written as DNA, the CDR3 is TGTGCCAGCAGCGACAGAAGGCGGGGGACTAGCTTGGATACGCAGTATTTT. As protein: CASSDRRRGTSLDTQYF. The V and J genes are TRBV9 and TRBJ2-3; 9 bases fit TRBD2. With 3 bases clipped from V and 6 bases from J, the junction kept 14 bases outside the gene matches. The CDR3 spans 17 residues. CDR1 and CDR2 (germline): SGDLS, YYNGEE.

For this clonotype: Possible read error: a much larger clone is one base away. The chain joins TRBV7-2 to TRBJ2-7, with 8 bases fitting TRBD2. This CDR3 is built from 15 residues. Unmatched junction bases numbered 9, after V lost 1 base and J lost 7 bases. The germline gives CDR1 SGHTA, CDR2 FQGNSA. Here the CDR3 reads CASSLGRGEYNEQYF. The DNA of the CDR3 is TGTGCCAGCAGCTTAGGGCGGGGGGAATACAATGAGCAGTACTTC.

To note about this clonotype: A much more abundant neighbour one base away suggests this may be a read error. The rearrangement uses TRBV10-3 and TRBJ2-6, with D perhaps matching TRBD1 (6 bases). This CDR3 has 14 residues. Germline CDR1 is ENHRY and CDR2 is SYGVKD. The CDR3 here is CAIRDSSGANVRTF. For the CDR3, the DNA is TGTGCCATCAGGGACAGCTCTGGGGCCAACGTCCGGACTTTC.

There are many counts of this clonotype. This sequence joins TRBV4-2 and TRBJ2-5; maybe TRBD1 (7 bases). CDR3 length: 12 residues. V lost 2 bases and J lost 8, with 9 bases in between. In germline, CDR1 is LGHNA, CDR2 YNFKEQ. The CDR3 loop reads CASSQQGGTQYF. CDR3 nucleotide sequence: TGTGCCAGCAGCCAACAGGGGGGCACCCAGTACTTC.

The rearrangement uses TRBV4-1 and TRBJ1-5; the D is unclear. Germline CDR1 and CDR2: MGHRA and YSYEKL. Trimming removed 4 bases at V and 2 bases at J, with 18 bases between. The CDR3 length is 17 residues. CDR3 region: CASSLVMVRWGNQPQHF. Written as DNA, the CDR3 is TGCGCCAGCAGCCTTGTCATGGTTAGGTGGGGCAATCAGCCCCAGCATTTT.

This chain connects TRBV7-2 to TRBJ1-2; D uncertain. The CDR3 totals 16 residues. Trimming took 1 base from V and 4 from J, leaving 16 bases between them. In germline, CDR1 is SGHTA, CDR2 FQGNSA. The CDR3 nucleotides are TGTGCCAGCAGCTTAGGTACGAGGGTAACATCCTATGGCTACACCTTC. Translation gives CASSLGTRVTSYGYTF.

This clonotype has a count of ten or more. The genes are TRBV6-2 or TRBV6-3 and TRBJ2-1; 9 nucleotides match TRBD2. Germline V gene lookup returns CDR1 MNHEY and CDR2 SVGEGT. The CDR3 totals 17 residues. The V segment lost 5 bases and the J segment 7 bases; nucleotides outside the gene matches: 15. CDR3 nucleotide sequence: TGTGCCAGCAGTCCATTTGCGGGGGGGCGGAAGAGGAATGAGCAGTTCTTC. It translates to CASSPFAGGRKRNEQFF.

The chain is built from TRBV10-1 and TRBJ1-3, with D unclear. The CDR3 spans 9 residues. CDR1 is WNHNN, CDR2 SYGVQD, per germline (reference sequence). V gave up 10 bases and J gave up 4 bases, with 2 bases separating them. CDR3 sequence (DNA): TGCGCCAAAGGAAACACCATATATTTT. It encodes CAKGNTIYF.

This clonotype has just a few counts. The rearrangement joins TRBV27 to TRBJ1-1; the match to TRBD1 covers 8 bases. This CDR3 spans 17 amino acids. Germline V CDR1 and CDR2: MNHEY, SMNVEV (reference sequence). V lost 6 bases, J lost 1 base, and 13 bases stayed unmatched. The CDR3 protein is CASSSAYDRGPNTEAFF. Here the CDR3 DNA reads TGTGCCAGCAGCAGTGCCTATGACAGGGGACCGAACACTGAAGCTTTCTTT.

This chain joins TRBV6-5 and TRBJ1-2; 8 nucleotides match TRBD1. The CDR3 is 13 amino acids. J gave up 8 bases and V 6 bases, and 8 bases lay outside the gene matches. The germline CDR1 and CDR2 sequences are MNHEY and SVGAGI. The CDR3 spells CASRKGQGGGYTF. Here the CDR3 DNA reads TGTGCCAGCAGGAAAGGACAGGGTGGGGGCTACACCTTC.

On this clonotype itself: One junction end disagrees with the germline gene, perhaps due to a read error. This chain links TRBV12-3 or TRBV12-4 with TRBJ2-3, with a weak D call TRBD2 (6 bases). This CDR3 comprises 16 residues. The CDR3 reads CASSFWGRRGTDTQYF. The DNA of the CDR3 is TGTGCCAGCAGTTTTTGGGGGAGGCGGGGCACAGATACGCAATATTTT.

The genes are TRBV7-2 and TRBJ2-1; D is perhaps TRBD2 (6 bases). The ends were cut back, 1 base at V and 4 bases at J, with 14 bases in the middle. The germline V gene encodes CDR1 SGHTA and CDR2 FQGNSA. The CDR3 is 16 amino acids. CDR3 DNA sequence: TGTGCCAGCAGCTTAGAAGGGTCTAGCGCTTACAATGAGCAGTTCTTC. Amino acids: CASSLEGSSAYNEQFF.

The chain uses TRBV7-2 and TRBJ1-2; 7 bases fit TRBD1. Looked up from germline, CDR1 is SGHTA and CDR2 is FQGNSA. CDR3 size: 13 residues. After removal of 3 bases from V and 6 bases from J, the junction contained 4 bases not matched to a gene. The CDR3 sequence: CASSFGTADGYTF. CDR3 bases: TGTGCCAGCAGCTTCGGGACAGCAGATGGCTACACCTTC. Full variable domain (rest looked up from reference TRBV7-2 and TRBJ1-2): GAGVSQSPSNKVTEKGKDVELRCDPISGHTALYWYRQSLGQGLEFLIYFQGNSAPDKSGLPSDRFSAERTGGSVSTLTIQRTQQEDSAVYLCASSFGTADGYTFGSGTRLTVV.

Remarks on this clonotype: A clone one base away is much larger, so this may be a read error. The chain joins TRBV20-1 to TRBJ2-1; D assignment may be TRBD1 or TRBD2 (6 bases each). The CDR3 runs 15 residues. Germline CDR1 reads DFQATT; CDR2 reads SNEGSKA (reference sequence). Trimming left V 4 bases short and J 6 bases short, with 19 bases between. CDR3: CSATSGGGSINEQFF. DNA of the CDR3: TGCAGTGCTACCTCAGGAGGGGGAAGTATCAATGAGCAGTTCTTC.

The rearrangement links TRBV28 to TRBJ2-3; TRBD2 matches 9 bases. In germline, CDR1 is MDHEN, CDR2 SYDVKM. The CDR3 sequence is 15 residues long. Trimming cost V 6 bases and J 0 bases; bases outside gene matches: 4. For the CDR3, the DNA is TGTGCCAGCAGCGATACTAGCGGGAGCACAGATACGCAGTATTTT. As protein: CASSDTSGSTDTQYF.

This chain joins TRBV21-1 and TRBJ2-1; the table assigns TRBD1, which was not confirmed against the DNA. TRBV21-1 is a pseudogene locus. This CDR3 is 16 amino acids long. The CDR3 is CASSPPGQTSYNEQFF. The CDR3 DNA is TGTGCCAGCAGCCCCCCTGGACAAACCTCCTACAATGAGCAGTTCTTC.

In its sample, this clonotype was seen a few times. The chain has TRBV11-2 and TRBJ1-5, with D unresolved. Between the trimmed V and J ends, which lost 0 bases and 0 bases, there was a span of 9 bases. The germline V gene has CDR1 SGHAT and CDR2 FQNNGV. The CDR3 extends over 16 amino acids. CDR3 protein: CASSLDTGNSNQPQHF. Written as DNA, the CDR3 is TGTGCCAGCAGCTTAGATACCGGGAATAGCAATCAGCCCCAGCATTTT.